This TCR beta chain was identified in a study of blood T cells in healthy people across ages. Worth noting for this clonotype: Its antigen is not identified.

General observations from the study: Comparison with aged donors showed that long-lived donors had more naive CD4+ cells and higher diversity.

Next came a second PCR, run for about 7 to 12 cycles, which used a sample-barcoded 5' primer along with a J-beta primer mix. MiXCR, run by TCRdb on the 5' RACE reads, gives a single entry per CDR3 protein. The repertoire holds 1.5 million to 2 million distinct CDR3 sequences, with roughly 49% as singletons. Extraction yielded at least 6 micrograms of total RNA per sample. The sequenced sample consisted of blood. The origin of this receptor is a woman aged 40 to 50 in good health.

The CDR3 region has the DNA TGCGCCAGCAATACAGACAGGGAGGCCCCAGATACGCAGTATTTT. Its translation: CASNTDREAPDTQYF. This chain joins TRBV10-2 and TRBJ2-3; the D gene is possibly TRBD1 (7 bases). V was trimmed by 7 bases and J by 4 bases, leaving 18 bases between them. Germline V lookup: CDR1 WSHSY, CDR2 SAAADI. The CDR3 is 15 amino acids.